A selection of T cell receptor beta chains follows, all from one sample in a study of blood T cell repertoires in COVID-19. Some clones are missing from TCRdb's copy, which holds only in-frame ones; the method was immunoSEQ multiplex PCR. This table has over 250,000 clones, approximately 90% appearing once. Sequencing was done on a sample of peripheral blood. The source is a young woman with COVID-19, enrolled during active disease. The conserved cysteine and the conserved F or W are not part of the CDR3 here. Fields, in order: V gene, CDR3 protein.

>TRBV2
ASNRREGSYEQY
>TRBV7-9
ASSLNAGERDTQY
>TRBV5-5
ASSLAWTSASEQY
>TRBV10-1
ASSEGTRGYNEQF
>TRBV11-3
ASSSGTGEGYT
>TRBV4-1
ASSPISGSNTGELF
>TRBV7-9
ASSSDVGGGRYGYT
>TRBV5-4
ASSPVLTQNYGYT
>TRBV7-3
ASSLETGNGYT
>TRBV24-1
ATSDSTPPDSTDTQY
>TRBV5-6
ASSLSRVGRWEQF
>TRBV6-5
ASIEGQGGSGELF
>TRBV5-5
ASSYVQGRNEQY
>TRBV11-2
ASSSSLTSGSSDEQF
>TRBV18
ASSPQGGTEAF
>TRBV5-8
ASRKTTSGISNEQF
>TRBV5-4
ASSLPGTSGRAHYEQY
>TRBV28
ASSGQGVPIGYT
>TRBV5-1
ASSLGQGRDTQY
>TRBV28
ASSLRLGGTGEKLF
>TRBV10-2
ASTSPGLAGHNTQY
>TRBV27
ASSLAGGPIEQF
>TRBV6-1
ASSEIIMGRGGTDTQY
>TRBV19
APVGKDTQY
>TRBV5-1
ASSLEGTGYQETQY
>TRBV24-1
ATSDEGNQPQH
>TRBV11-2
ASSFSTANTGELF
>TRBV6-5
ASKGGEGTEAF
>TRBV2
ASRWAGEQF
>TRBV11-2
ASSWGASGIDGEQF
>TRBV27
ASSSRAHTGELF
>TRBV24-1
ATSDLGKQGLDNEQF
>TRBV10-2
ASIPGLNTGELF
>TRBV29-1
SVEVAATDTQY
>TRBV29-1
SVEWTGEKLF
>TRBV27
ASSLSRTGGNTEAF
>TRBV30
AWFPGQGGGYT
>TRBV27
ASSSGQNEQY
>TRBV7-2
ASSPGTGGYT
>TRBV24-1
ATGAGDEKLF
>TRBV3-1/TRBV3-2
ASSRRGGTGELF
>TRBV11-1
ASRYTGVPDTQY
>TRBV7-9
ASTQSSGNEQY